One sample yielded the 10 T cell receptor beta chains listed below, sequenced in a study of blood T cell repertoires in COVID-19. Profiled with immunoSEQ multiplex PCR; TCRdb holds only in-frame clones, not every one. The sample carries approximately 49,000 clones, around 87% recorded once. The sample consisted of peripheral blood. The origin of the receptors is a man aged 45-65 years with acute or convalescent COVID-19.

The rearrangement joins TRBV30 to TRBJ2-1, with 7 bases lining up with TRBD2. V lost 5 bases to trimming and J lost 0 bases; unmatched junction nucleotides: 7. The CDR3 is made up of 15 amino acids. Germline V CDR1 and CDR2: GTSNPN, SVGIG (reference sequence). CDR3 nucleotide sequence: TGTGCCTGGGCTCCGGGACTAAACTCCTACAATGAGCAGTTCTTC. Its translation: CAWAPGLNSYNEQFF. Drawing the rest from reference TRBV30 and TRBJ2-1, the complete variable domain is SQTIHQWPATLVQPVGSPLSLECTVEGTSNPNLYWYRQAAGRGLQLLFYSVGIGQISSEVPQNLSASRPQDRQFILSSKKLLLSDSGFYLCAWAPGLNSYNEQFFGPGTRLTVL.

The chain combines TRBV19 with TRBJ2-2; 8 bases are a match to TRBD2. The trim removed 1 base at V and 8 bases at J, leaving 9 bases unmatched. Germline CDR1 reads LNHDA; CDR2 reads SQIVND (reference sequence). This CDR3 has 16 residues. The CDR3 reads CASSIVWASGQGELFF. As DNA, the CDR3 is TGTGCCAGTAGTATAGTTTGGGCTAGCGGGCAGGGGGAGCTGTTTTTT.

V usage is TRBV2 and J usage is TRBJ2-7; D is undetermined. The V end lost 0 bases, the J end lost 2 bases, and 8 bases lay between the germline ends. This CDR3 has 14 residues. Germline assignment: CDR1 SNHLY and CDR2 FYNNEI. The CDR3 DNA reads TGTGCCAGCAGTGAAGCTACAGATACCTACGAGCAGTACTTC. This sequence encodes CASSEATDTYEQYF.

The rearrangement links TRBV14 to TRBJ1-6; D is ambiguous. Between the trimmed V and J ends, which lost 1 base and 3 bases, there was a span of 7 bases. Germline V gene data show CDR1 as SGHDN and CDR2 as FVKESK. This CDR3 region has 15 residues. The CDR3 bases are TGTGCCAGCAGCCAAGGCCAGGACTATAATTCACCCCTCCACTTT. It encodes CASSQGQDYNSPLHF.

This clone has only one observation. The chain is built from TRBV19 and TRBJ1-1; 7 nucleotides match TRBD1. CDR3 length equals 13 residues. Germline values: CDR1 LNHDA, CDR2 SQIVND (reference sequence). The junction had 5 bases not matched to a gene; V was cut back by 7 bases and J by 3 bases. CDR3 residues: CASTPTGYTEAFF. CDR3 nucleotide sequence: TGTGCCAGTACCCCGACAGGGTACACTGAAGCTTTCTTT.

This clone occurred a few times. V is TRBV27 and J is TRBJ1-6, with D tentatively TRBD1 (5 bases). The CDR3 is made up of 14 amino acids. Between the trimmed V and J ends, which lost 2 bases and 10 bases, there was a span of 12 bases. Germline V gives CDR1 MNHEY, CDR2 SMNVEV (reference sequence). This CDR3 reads CASSLGVPGSPLHF. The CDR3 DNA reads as TGTGCCAGCAGTTTAGGGGTTCCAGGGTCACCCCTCCACTTT.

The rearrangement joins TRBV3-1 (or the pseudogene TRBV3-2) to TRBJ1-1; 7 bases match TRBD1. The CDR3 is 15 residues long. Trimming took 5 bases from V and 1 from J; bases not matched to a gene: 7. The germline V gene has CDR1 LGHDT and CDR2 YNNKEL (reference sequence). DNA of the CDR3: TGTGCCAGCAGCGCGCCCACAGGGGAGAACACTGAAGCTTTCTTT. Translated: CASSAPTGENTEAFF.

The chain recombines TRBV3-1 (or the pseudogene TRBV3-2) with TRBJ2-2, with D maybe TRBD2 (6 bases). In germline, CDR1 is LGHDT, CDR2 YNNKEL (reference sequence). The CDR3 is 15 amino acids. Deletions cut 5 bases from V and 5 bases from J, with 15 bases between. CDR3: CASSVLRGGTGELFF. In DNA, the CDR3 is TGTGCCAGCAGCGTCCTAAGGGGAGGTACCGGGGAGCTGTTTTTT.

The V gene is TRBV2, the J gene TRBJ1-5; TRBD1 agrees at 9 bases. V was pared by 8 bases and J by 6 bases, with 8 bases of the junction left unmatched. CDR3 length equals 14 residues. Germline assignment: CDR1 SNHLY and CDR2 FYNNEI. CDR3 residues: CASGGQGSTQPQHF. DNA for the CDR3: TGTGCCAGCGGAGGACAGGGGTCCACTCAGCCCCAGCATTTT.

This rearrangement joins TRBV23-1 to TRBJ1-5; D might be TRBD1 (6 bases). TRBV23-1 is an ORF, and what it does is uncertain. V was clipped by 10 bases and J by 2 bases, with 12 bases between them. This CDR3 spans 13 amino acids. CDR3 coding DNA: TGCGCCACCCCGGGACAACGCAATCAGCCCCAGCATTTT. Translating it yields CATPGQRNQPQHF.